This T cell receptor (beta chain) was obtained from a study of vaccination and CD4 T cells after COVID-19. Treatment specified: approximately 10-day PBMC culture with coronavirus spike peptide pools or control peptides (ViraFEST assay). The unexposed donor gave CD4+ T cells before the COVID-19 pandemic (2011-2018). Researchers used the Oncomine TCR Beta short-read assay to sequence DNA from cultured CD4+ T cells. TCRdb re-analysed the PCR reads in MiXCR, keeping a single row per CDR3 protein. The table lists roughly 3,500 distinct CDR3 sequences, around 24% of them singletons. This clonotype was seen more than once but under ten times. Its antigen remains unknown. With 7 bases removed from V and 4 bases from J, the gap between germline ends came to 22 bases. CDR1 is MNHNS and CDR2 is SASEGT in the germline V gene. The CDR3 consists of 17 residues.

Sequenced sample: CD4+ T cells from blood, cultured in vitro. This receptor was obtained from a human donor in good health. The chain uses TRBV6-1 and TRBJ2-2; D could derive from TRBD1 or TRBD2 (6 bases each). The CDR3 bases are TGTGCCAGCAATATAAAGGGGGGACCTACATTCACCGGGGAGCTGTTTTTT. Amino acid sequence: CASNIKGGPTFTGELFF.